These 4 T cell receptor beta chains came from one sample sequenced in a study of cytomegalovirus exposure and HLA in healthy donors. Repertoires were generated with immunoSEQ multiplex PCR, while TCRdb's copy carries only in-frame clones and drops some. The sample has tens of thousands of clones, roughly 94% seen once. What was sequenced was PBMCs. The source is a young woman in good health and CMV-seronegative.

This chain joins TRBV28 and TRBJ2-7; D unresolved. CDR1 is MDHEN, CDR2 SYDVKM, per germline. V was pared by 6 bases and J by 0 bases, with 15 bases between. There are 15 residues in the CDR3. The CDR3: CASRYGMLSSYEQYF. In nucleotides, the CDR3 is TGTGCCAGCAGATATGGTATGCTGAGCTCCTACGAGCAGTACTTC.

The table lists this clone with a count of one. V usage is TRBV6-1 and J usage is TRBJ1-1, with 12 bases lining up with TRBD1. Germline CDR1 MNHNS, CDR2 SASEGT. There are 18 residues in the CDR3. V lost 1 base, J lost 0 bases, and 6 bases stayed unmatched. CDR3 sequence (DNA): TGTGCCAGCAGTGAAGGCGGAGGGACAGGGGGCATGAACACTGAAGCTTTCTTT. This encodes CASSEGGGTGGMNTEAFF.

The chain employs TRBV7-9 and TRBJ2-1; possible D gene TRBD2, 6 bases. This CDR3 comprises 14 residues. CDR1 is SEHNR, CDR2 FQNEAQ, per germline (reference sequence). V was clipped by 2 bases and J by 6 bases, with 11 bases between them. The CDR3 DNA follows: TGTGCCAGCAGCTTATTACTAGCATCCAATGAGCAGTTCTTC. Translating it yields CASSLLLASNEQFF.

The rearrangement joins TRBV14 to TRBJ1-1; a possible D gene is TRBD1 (6 bases). Germline V CDR1 and CDR2: SGHDN, FVKESK. Deletions cut 5 bases from V and 1 base from J, with 8 bases between. The CDR3 has 13 residues. The CDR3 region is CASSLDRNTEAFF. The CDR3 DNA is TGTGCCAGCAGCTTGGACAGGAACACTGAAGCTTTCTTT.